This T cell receptor beta chain was retrieved from a study of blood T cell repertoires in COVID-19. At the level of the study: T cells, B-cell-depleted T cells, or PBMCs provided the cDNA or gDNA that served as material.

Germline-derived CDR1 and CDR2 are DFQATT and SNEGSKA (reference sequence). This CDR3 has 12 amino acids. V was trimmed by 3 bases and J by 4 bases, leaving 7 bases between them. As originally analysed: Reference gene primer amplification gave estimated nucleated cell counts. Produced via immunoSEQ multiplex PCR; TCRdb's table is partial and in-frame only. V and J calls and clone size follow that table, whereas D and trimming were derived from the DNA. Of approximately 110,000 clones listed, around nine tenths are singletons. The gene calls are TRBV20-1 and TRBJ1-5, with no clear D. The material sequenced was peripheral blood. The sequence was obtained from a man in his forties with acute or convalescent COVID-19. CDR3 amino acids: CSASRGNQPQHF. The CDR3 DNA follows: TGCAGTGCTAGTAGAGGGAATCAGCCCCAGCATTTT.